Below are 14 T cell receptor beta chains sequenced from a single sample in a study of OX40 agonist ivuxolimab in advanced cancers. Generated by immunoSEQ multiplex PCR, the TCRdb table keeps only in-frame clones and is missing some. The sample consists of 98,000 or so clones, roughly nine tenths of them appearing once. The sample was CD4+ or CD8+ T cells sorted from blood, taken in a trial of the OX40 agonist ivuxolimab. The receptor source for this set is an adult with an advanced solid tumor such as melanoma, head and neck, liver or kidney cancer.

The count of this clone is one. The CDR3 nucleotides are TGTGCCAGCAGTGACCCGGGCCGATCAGCTTTCTTT. It yields the protein CASSDPGRSAFF. The chain combines TRBV6-1 with TRBJ1-1; no clear D gene. Trimming took 3 bases from V and 10 from J, leaving 12 bases between them. Germline CDR1 and CDR2: MNHNS and SASEGT. This CDR3 spans 12 amino acids.

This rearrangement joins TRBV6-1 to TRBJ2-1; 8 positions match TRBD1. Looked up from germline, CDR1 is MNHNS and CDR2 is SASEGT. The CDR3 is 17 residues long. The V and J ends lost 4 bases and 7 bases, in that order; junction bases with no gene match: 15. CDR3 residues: CASSARRAGGLVNEQFF. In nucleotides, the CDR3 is TGTGCCAGCAGTGCCAGGAGGGCAGGGGGCTTGGTTAATGAGCAGTTCTTC.

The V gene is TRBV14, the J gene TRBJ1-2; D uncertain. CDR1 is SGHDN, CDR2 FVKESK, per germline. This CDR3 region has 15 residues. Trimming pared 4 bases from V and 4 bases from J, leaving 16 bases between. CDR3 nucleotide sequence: TGTGCCAGCAGCCCGCTAGGTGGGGTCGGCTATGGCTACACCTTC. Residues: CASSPLGGVGYGYTF.

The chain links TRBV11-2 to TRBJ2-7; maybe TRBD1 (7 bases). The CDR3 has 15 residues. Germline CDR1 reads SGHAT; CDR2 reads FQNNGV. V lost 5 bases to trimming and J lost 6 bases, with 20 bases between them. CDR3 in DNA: TGTGCCAGCAGCCAAGATCAGGGGGGCTTCGGCGAGCAGTACTTC. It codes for CASSQDQGGFGEQYF.

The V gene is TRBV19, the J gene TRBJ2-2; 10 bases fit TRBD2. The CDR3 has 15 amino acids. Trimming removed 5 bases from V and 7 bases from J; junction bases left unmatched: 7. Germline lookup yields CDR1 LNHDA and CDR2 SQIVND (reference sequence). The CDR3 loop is CASSVSGTSVGELFF. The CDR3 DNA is TGTGCCAGTAGTGTGTCAGGGACTAGCGTCGGGGAGCTGTTTTTT.

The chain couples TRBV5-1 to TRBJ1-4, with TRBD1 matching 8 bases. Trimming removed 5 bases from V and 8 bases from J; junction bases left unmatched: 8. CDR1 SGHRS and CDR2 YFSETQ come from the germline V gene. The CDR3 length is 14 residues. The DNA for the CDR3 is TGCGCCAGCAGTTTCCAGGGGGCACGGGAAAAACTGTTTTTT. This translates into CASSFQGAREKLFF. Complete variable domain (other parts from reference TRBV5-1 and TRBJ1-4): KAGVTQTPRYLIKTRGQQVTLSCSPISGHRSVSWYQQTPGQGLQFLFEYFSETQRNKGNFPGRFSGRQFSNSRSEMNVSTLELGDSALYLCASSFQGAREKLFFGSGTQLSVL.

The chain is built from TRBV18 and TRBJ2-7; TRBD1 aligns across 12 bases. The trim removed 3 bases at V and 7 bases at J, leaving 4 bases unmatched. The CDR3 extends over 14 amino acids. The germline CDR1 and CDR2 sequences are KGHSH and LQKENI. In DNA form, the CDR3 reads TGTGCCAGCTCACCTGGGACAGGGGGCGAAGAGCAGTACTTC. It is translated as CASSPGTGGEEQYF.

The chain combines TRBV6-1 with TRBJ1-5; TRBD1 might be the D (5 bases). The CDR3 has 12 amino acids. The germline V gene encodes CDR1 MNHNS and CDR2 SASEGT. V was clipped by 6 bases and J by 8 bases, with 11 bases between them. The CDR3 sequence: CASSMGEEPQHF. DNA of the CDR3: TGTGCCAGCAGCATGGGGGAGGAGCCCCAGCATTTT.

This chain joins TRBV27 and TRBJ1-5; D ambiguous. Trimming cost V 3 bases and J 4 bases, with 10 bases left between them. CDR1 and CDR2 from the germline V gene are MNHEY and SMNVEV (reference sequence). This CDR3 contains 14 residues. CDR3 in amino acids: CASSFRGRNQPQHF. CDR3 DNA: TGTGCCAGCAGTTTTCGCGGGCGAAATCAGCCCCAGCATTTT.

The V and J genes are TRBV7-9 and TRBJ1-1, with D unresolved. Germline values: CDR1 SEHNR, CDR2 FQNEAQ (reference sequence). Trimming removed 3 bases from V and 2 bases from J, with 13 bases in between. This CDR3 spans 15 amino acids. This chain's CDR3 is CASSFVGIRNTEAFF. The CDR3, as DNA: TGTGCCAGCAGCTTTGTAGGGATAAGAAACACTGAAGCTTTCTTT.

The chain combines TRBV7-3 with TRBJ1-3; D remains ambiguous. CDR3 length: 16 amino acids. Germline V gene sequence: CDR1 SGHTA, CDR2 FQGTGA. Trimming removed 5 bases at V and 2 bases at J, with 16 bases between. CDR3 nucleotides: TGTGCCAGCAGCCCGACGGCACCCGCGGCTGGAAACACCATATATTTT. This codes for CASSPTAPAAGNTIYF.

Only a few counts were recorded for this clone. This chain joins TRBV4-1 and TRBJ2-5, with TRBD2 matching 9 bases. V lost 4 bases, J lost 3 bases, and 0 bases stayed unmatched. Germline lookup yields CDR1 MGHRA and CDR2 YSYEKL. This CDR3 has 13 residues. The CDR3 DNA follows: TGCGCCAGCAGCCGACTAGCGGAAGAGACCCAGTACTTC. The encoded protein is CASSRLAEETQYF.

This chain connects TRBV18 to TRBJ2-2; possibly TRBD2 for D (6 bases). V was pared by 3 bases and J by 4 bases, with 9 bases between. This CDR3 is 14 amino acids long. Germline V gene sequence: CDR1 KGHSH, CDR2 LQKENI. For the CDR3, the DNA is TGTGCCAGCTCACCCGGGGGAGGCACCGGGGAGCTGTTTTTT. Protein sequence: CASSPGGGTGELFF.

Here the CDR3 DNA reads TGTGCCAGCAGCCTGGACTTTAACTATGGCTACACCTTC. Its translation: CASSLDFNYGYTF. This chain uses TRBV7-8 with TRBJ1-2; D not resolved. The CDR3 spans 13 residues. Per the germline V gene, CDR1 is SGHVS and CDR2 is FQNEAQ. The ends were cut back, 5 bases at V and 1 base at J, with 8 bases in the middle.